These T cell receptor beta chains were read from a single sample in a study of regulatory T cells in long-lasting Graves disease. Using its own MiXCR run on the multiplex PCR reads, TCRdb lists one record per CDR3 protein. Of some 490,000 distinct CDR3 sequences detected, about 11% appear once; the ten largest clones hold around 10%. The same data also contributed to another study, on T cells in Graves' hyperthyroidism and ophthalmopathy.

Material: peripheral blood mononuclear cells (PBMCs), obtained at new diagnosis, from a patient treated with antithyroid drugs. The receptors shown here come from a woman aged 25 to 39 with Graves disease. Each CDR3 is given with its conserved first and last residue. A D gene is named only where the DNA matches it firmly. Size values are once, few and many counts, or a class for expanded clones, and some rows have none.

v_gene: TRBV6-2/TRBV6-3
j_gene: TRBJ1-5
d_gene: TRBD1
abundance: .
CDR3aa: CASSYATGVITQPQHF
CDR3nt: TGTGCCAGCAGTTACGCCACAGGGGTTATTACGCAGCCCCAGCATTTT

v_gene: TRBV10-2
j_gene: TRBJ2-3
d_gene: .
abundance: .
CDR3aa: CASSTGVAQYF
CDR3nt: TGCGCCAGCAGTACGGGAGTAGCGCAGTATTTT

v_gene: TRBV20-1
j_gene: TRBJ2-7
d_gene: .
abundance: .
CDR3aa: CSARRSPGVWSYEQYF
CDR3nt: TGCAGTGCTAGGAGGAGCCCGGGCGTTTGGTCCTACGAGCAGTACTTC

v_gene: TRBV2
j_gene: TRBJ2-2
d_gene: TRBD2
abundance: many
CDR3aa: CATSGLAGGTNTGELFF
CDR3nt: TGTGCCACCTCGGGCCTAGCGGGAGGTACGAACACCGGGGAGCTGTTTTTT

v_gene: TRBV27
j_gene: TRBJ2-7
d_gene: .
abundance: many
CDR3aa: CASSLSPPQGHTDEQYF
CDR3nt: TGTGCCAGCAGTTTATCCCCCCCCCAGGGGCATACAGACGAGCAGTACTTC

v_gene: TRBV20-1
j_gene: TRBJ1-2
d_gene: TRBD1
abundance: many
CDR3aa: CSARDITGEGYTF
CDR3nt: TGCAGTGCTAGAGATATAACAGGGGAGGGCTACACCTTC

v_gene: TRBV5-1
j_gene: TRBJ2-3
d_gene: .
abundance: .
CDR3aa: CASSLGQPDTQYF
CDR3nt: TGCGCCAGCAGCTTGGGACAGCCAGATACGCAGTATTTT

v_gene: TRBV19
j_gene: TRBJ1-2
d_gene: TRBD1
abundance: .
CDR3aa: CASSIQQGARGYTF
CDR3nt: TGTGCCAGTAGTATCCAACAGGGGGCGAGGGGCTACACCTTC

v_gene: TRBV11-2
j_gene: TRBJ1-1
d_gene: TRBD1
abundance: many
CDR3aa: CASSLGRGRGNTEAFF
CDR3nt: TGTGCCAGCAGCTTAGGCAGGGGGCGAGGGAACACTGAAGCTTTCTTT

v_gene: TRBV18
j_gene: TRBJ2-4
d_gene: TRBD1
abundance: .
CDR3aa: CASSPAGQGTAKNIQYF
CDR3nt: TGTGCCAGCTCACCAGCGGGACAGGGGACAGCCAAAAACATTCAGTACTTC